Following are 16 T cell receptor beta chains from one sample sequenced in a study of blood T cell repertoires in COVID-19. TCRdb's copy holds only in-frame clones and misses some; the assay was immunoSEQ multiplex PCR. Of roughly 100,000 clones in the sample, around 88% are singletons; the top ten hold 3.5%. The sample comprised peripheral blood. These receptors came from a human donor in a cohort sampled during active COVID-19.

The chain uses TRBV28 and TRBJ2-7; perhaps TRBD2 as D (7 bases). Trimming stripped 2 bases from V and 5 bases from J, with 19 bases between. This CDR3 spans 16 amino acids. Germline CDR1 is MDHEN and CDR2 is SYDVKM. The CDR3 DNA is TGTGCCAGCAGTTTACCCACCCCCAGGGGAGGGAACGAGCAGTACTTC. Residues: CASSLPTPRGGNEQYF.

This chain connects TRBV7-2 to TRBJ1-1, with TRBD1 matching 7 bases. Germline V gives CDR1 SGHTA, CDR2 FQGNSA. J lost 0 bases, V lost 5 bases, and 3 bases had no gene match. The CDR3 consists of 14 residues. The CDR3 region has the DNA TGTGCCAGCAGCCCCACAGGGGTGAACACTGAAGCTTTCTTT. Encoded protein: CASSPTGVNTEAFF.

This clone was recorded once. V is TRBV12-5 and J is TRBJ1-4; 7 bases line up with TRBD1. CDR1 and CDR2 (germline): LGHNT, FRNRAP. There are 17 residues in the CDR3. J lost 0 bases, V lost 0 bases, and 4 bases had no gene match. This CDR3 is CASGLVRDRATNEKLFF. As DNA, the CDR3 is TGTGCTAGTGGTTTGGTCCGGGACAGAGCAACTAATGAAAAACTGTTTTTT. Supplemented by reference TRBV12-5 and TRBJ1-4, the full variable domain reads DARVTQTPRHKVTEMGQEVTMRCQPILGHNTVFWYRQTMMQGLELLAYFRNRAPLDDSGMPKDRFSAEMPDATLATLKIQPSEPRDSAVYFCASGLVRDRATNEKLFFGSGTQLSVL.

This chain connects TRBV2 to TRBJ1-3; 8 positions match TRBD1. J gave up 0 bases and V 6 bases, and 7 bases lay outside the gene matches. There are 16 residues in the CDR3. In germline, CDR1 is SNHLY, CDR2 FYNNEI. CDR3 in amino acids: CASSGDRIYSGNTIYF. The CDR3 coding sequence is TGTGCCAGCAGCGGGGACAGGATCTACTCTGGAAACACCATATATTTT.

The chain joins TRBV5-1 to TRBJ2-3; 7 bases are a match to TRBD2. Per germline, CDR1 SGHRS and CDR2 YFSETQ. The CDR3 spans 15 residues. J lost 4 bases, V lost 0 bases, and 5 bases had no gene match. The CDR3 DNA follows: TGCGCCAGCAGCTTGGATGGGGGGGTGGCAGATACGCAGTATTTT. This codes for CASSLDGGVADTQYF.

V is TRBV5-4 and J is TRBJ2-5, with a weak D call TRBD1 (5 bases). Trimming took 4 bases from V and 4 from J, leaving 17 bases between them. This CDR3 has 15 residues. Germline loops: CDR1 SGHNT, CDR2 YYREEE (reference sequence). The CDR3 sequence is CASSRAQGVRETQYF. CDR3 bases: TGTGCCAGCAGCCGGGCCCAGGGTGTGCGAGAGACCCAGTACTTC.

The V call is TRBV10-2, the J call TRBJ2-1; 12 positions match TRBD2. Germline lookup yields CDR1 WSHSY and CDR2 SAAADI. V shed 7 bases and J 8 bases; nucleotides not matched to a gene: 9. The CDR3 spans 15 residues. The CDR3 protein is CASITGTSGWDEQFF. CDR3 DNA: TGCGCCAGCATAACCGGGACTAGCGGGTGGGATGAGCAGTTCTTC.

As to this clone: Different DNA sequences within this sample yield the same CDR3. J is TRBJ2-7 and V is TRBV18; a possible D gene is TRBD2 (5 bases). Germline assignment: CDR1 KGHSH and CDR2 LQKENI. Trimming removed 0 bases at V and 7 bases at J, with 13 bases between. The CDR3 consists of 14 residues. CDR3 sequence reads: CASSPPVPPGEQYF. The CDR3 DNA reads as TGTGCCAGCTCACCACCGGTCCCACCGGGGGAGCAGTACTTC. The complete variable domain, with remaining parts taken from reference TRBV18 and TRBJ2-7, reads NAGVMQNPRHLVRRRGQEARLRCSPMKGHSHVYWYRQLPEEGLKFMVYLQKENIIDESGMPKERFSAEFPKEGPSILRIQQVVRGDSAAYFCASSPPVPPGEQYFGPGTRLTVT.

This clone was detected only once. This rearrangement joins TRBV18 to TRBJ2-7; TRBD2 matches 10 bases. With V trimmed by 1 base and J by 2 bases, 5 bases remained unmatched. Looked up from germline, CDR1 is KGHSH and CDR2 is LQKENI. The CDR3 runs to 16 residues. CDR3 bases: TGTGCCAGCTCACCACTAGCGGGGGGCCCAGCCTACGAGCAGTACTTC. It is translated as CASSPLAGGPAYEQYF.

CDR3 residues: CASSLGDGNYGYTF. In nucleotides, the CDR3 is TGCGCCAGCAGCTTGGGCGACGGGAACTATGGCTACACCTTC. The rearrangement uses TRBV5-1 and TRBJ1-2; D gene ambiguous. The CDR3 spans 14 residues. The V end was cut by 0 bases, the J end by 2 bases, with 8 bases between. CDR1 and CDR2 from the germline V gene are SGHRS and YFSETQ.

The V gene is TRBV7-9, the J gene TRBJ2-3; possible D gene TRBD1, 5 bases. The CDR3 extends over 16 amino acids. Trimming shortened V by 11 bases and J by 0 bases, and 21 bases separated the two germline ends. CDR1 and CDR2 from the germline V gene are SEHNR and FQNEAQ (reference sequence). CDR3 sequence reads: CAEDFVAGRSTDTQYF. In DNA, the CDR3 is TGTGCCGAGGATTTTGTGGCAGGGCGAAGCACAGATACGCAGTATTTT.

The rearrangement joins TRBV5-4 to TRBJ2-7; the match to TRBD2 covers 7 bases. Germline CDR1 is SGHNT and CDR2 is YYREEE (reference sequence). The CDR3 is 14 amino acids. The trim removed 3 bases at V and 3 bases at J, leaving 6 bases unmatched. The CDR3 DNA reads as TGTGCCAGCAGCTGGCAACGCGGGAGCTACGAGCAGTACTTC. It encodes CASSWQRGSYEQYF.

The V call is TRBV18, the J call TRBJ2-6, with 9 bases lining up with TRBD1. Germline values: CDR1 KGHSH, CDR2 LQKENI. CDR3 length: 22 residues. The junction had 18 bases not matched to a gene; V was cut back by 3 bases and J by 0 bases. The CDR3 loop is CASSPLRTGEGRSYSGANVLTF. The DNA for the CDR3 is TGTGCCAGCTCACCCCTGAGGACAGGGGAAGGACGTTCATACTCTGGGGCCAACGTCCTGACTTTC.

The V and J genes are TRBV5-6 and TRBJ2-2; 8 nucleotides line up with TRBD1. This CDR3 spans 16 amino acids. Trimming removed 1 base from V and 4 bases from J; junction bases left unmatched: 6. Germline V gene sequence: CDR1 SGHDT, CDR2 YYEEEE. The chain's CDR3 is CASSLREQGGTGELFF. CDR3 bases: TGTGCCAGCAGCTTGAGGGAACAGGGGGGCACCGGGGAGCTGTTTTTT.

This clone was seen a single time. The J gene is TRBJ2-1, the V gene TRBV29-1, with 14 bases matching TRBD2. V dropped 2 bases and J dropped 8; count of bases not matched to a gene: 11. This CDR3 contains 17 residues. Germline loops: CDR1 SQVTM, CDR2 ANQGSEA. For the CDR3, the DNA is TGCAGCGTTGAACTCCCGTGGACTAGCGGGAGGTCTGATGAGCAGTTCTTC. Residues: CSVELPWTSGRSDEQFF.

This chain connects TRBV7-3 to TRBJ2-3; D possibly corresponds to TRBD2 (5 bases). The CDR3 spans 12 residues. Germline lookup yields CDR1 SGHTA and CDR2 FQGTGA. V lost 4 bases and J 4 bases, leaving 6 bases between the germline ends. In nucleotides, the CDR3 is TGTGCCAGCAGCTCTAGCCCAGATACGCAGTATTTT. Translation: CASSSSPDTQYF.